The sequence of this T cell receptor beta chain was determined in a study of beta chain features in type 1 diabetes. Turning to this clone: The antigen is not known.

The ends lost 3 bases at V and 3 bases at J; junction bases unmatched: 1. The V gene's germline CDR1 is SGHTA and CDR2 FQGNSA. CDR3 size: 13 residues. General study findings and limits: In all four CD4+ subsets, TCRB CDR3 length was significantly, moderately reduced in type 1 diabetes. VDJ junctions from type 1 diabetes patients carried fewer insertions and larger deletions.

TCRB transcripts that were expressed got sequenced, as all of the isolated RNA had been reverse transcribed. TCRdb's table, derived via immunoSEQ multiplex PCR, lists solely in-frame clones and lacks some. Seen here are under 450,000 clones, around 16% observed once, and the top ten hold under 0.02%. The sequenced material came from naive CD4+ T cells from blood. This rearrangement joins TRBV7-2 to TRBJ2-5; TRBD1 matches 7 bases. This sequence originates from a woman aged 18-29 years in good health. The CDR3 nucleotides read TGTGCCAGCAGCTTCGACAGGGAAGAGACCCAGTACTTC. It translates to CASSFDREETQYF.